This T cell receptor beta chain was documented in a study of tissue T cells after allogeneic stem cell transplantation (dated by TCRdb to 2021 to 2024). At the level of the whole study: Using research autopsies of patients with and without GVHD, plus mouse models of GVHD, the study profiled TCR beta repertoires across many tissues. The human arm was conducted as a prospective observational study, and neither blinding nor randomization was performed. General conclusions and limits of the study: Within patients, how anatomically similar tissues were was a major factor shaping TCR repertoire composition, regardless of disease or transplant status. Sampling depth was acknowledged as a limitation, and the patient cohort was both small and clinically heterogeneous. In both patients and mice, T cells from blood and spleen covered only a limited part of the TCR repertoire found in tissues. Only a few T cell clones appeared in more than one patient, yet motif-based clustering showed tissue-specific repertoire signatures that were shared between patients. Which tissue TCRs were alloreactive or antigen-specific was not determined in the study, and some clones might have been persisting host cells.

This clone was seen more than once but under ten times. This receptor's antigen is unknown. Since the receptor is from a mouse, mouse gene names and germline sequences apply. The read gets to within 1 residue of the CDR3 end, and the germline J gene fills in the rest. Libraries were made using the immunoSEQ multiplex PCR assay. Adaptive Biotechnologies performed the TCRbeta CDR3 sequencing at survey depth and reported CDR3 sequences, V/J genes, productive frequency and template counts. TCR beta CDR3 regions were amplified from genomic DNA rather than RNA. As for how the authors treated the data: Pairwise repertoire overlap between tissues was quantified with Jensen-Shannon divergence, where 1 means complete divergence and 0 identical. Based on pairwise JSD values, tissues were grouped by single-linkage agglomerative hierarchical clustering, and the results were shown as dendrograms. GLIPH2 was applied to all patient samples using simulation_depth 1000, kmer_min_depth 3, and cdr3_length_cutoff 8, and only groups with more than two unique CDR3s were retained. A standardized tissue-overlap score was calculated by extrapolating Jaccard GLIPH-group overlap across patients to a standard repertoire size of 1000 clones. Linear mixed-effect models, with tissue included as a fixed effect and individual included as a random effect, were used to assess associations of diversity with clinical or experimental variables. The table was pulled from immuneACCESS by TCRdb, which kept in-frame rearrangements only. Such tables lose some clones; where checked, under half of the loss comes from unresolved V genes, and the rest has no known cause. V, J and clone size derive from that table, while D and trimming were established from the DNA sequence. Here the sample has over 45,000 clones; around 70% occur a single time. Approximately 0.59% of the sample is held by the ten biggest clonotypes.

The cysteine opens and the phenylalanine closes a CDR3 of 13 amino acids. The CDR3 was read in part: 36 bases, with the frame set at base 1. V is shortened by 2 bases, J by 4 bases, and the region joining them spans 12 bases. CDR1 and CDR2 were assigned from the germline V gene as GKSSPN and SITVG. Material for sequencing was sorted cells pooled from one or two spleens. This receptor chain uses TRBV31 and TRBJ2-7; the D region may be TRBD1 or TRBD2, each matching 5 bases equally. The sequence was collected from a pool of C57BL/6 mice in good health. Incomplete CDR3 DNA: TGTGCCTGGAGTTCCCCGGGGGTTTATGAACAGTAC. This gives the protein CAWSSPGVYEQY. In full, the CDR3 reads CAWSSPGVYEQYF. The CDR3, completed at both ends by the reference TRBV31 and TRBJ2-7 genes, gives the full variable domain AQTIHQWPVAEIKAVGSPLSLGCTIKGKSSPNLYWYWQATGGTLQQLFYSITVGQVESVVQLNLSASRPKDDQFILSTEKLLLSHSGFYLCAWSSPGVYEQYFGPGTRLTVL.